This entry is about one TCR beta chain. Its antigen is undetermined. This CDR3 has 16 amino acids. Deletions cut 0 bases from V and 1 base from J, with 12 bases between. The germline gives CDR1 MGHRA, CDR2 YSYEKL. Preparing the TCRbeta library involved the use of unique molecular identifiers. TCRdb reanalysed the PCR reads using MiXCR and keeps one entry per CDR3 protein. The data show about a million distinct CDR3 sequences, roughly 29% seen once. This sample was taken from a study of T-cell reconstitution after alpha-beta-depleted transplantation in children. General study points: At around two months after transplant, the alpha-beta T cells were reportedly derived from several hundred expanded clones that came from non-depleted graft cells. Fresh T-cell production supplied most of the T-cell counts and diversity seen one year after transplant.

The gene calls are TRBV4-1 and TRBJ1-1; D is unclear. The TCR was taken from a boy in the first two years of life who had a stem cell transplant for SCID, so the T cells may come from the graft donor. Sample: PBMCs, mostly from graft donor cells, taken 360 days after TCRalphabeta/CD19-depleted stem cell transplant. The CDR3 DNA reads as TGCGCCAGCAGCCAAGATCGGCTAGGGAGGAACACTGAAGCTTTCTTT. Translation: CASSQDRLGRNTEAFF.